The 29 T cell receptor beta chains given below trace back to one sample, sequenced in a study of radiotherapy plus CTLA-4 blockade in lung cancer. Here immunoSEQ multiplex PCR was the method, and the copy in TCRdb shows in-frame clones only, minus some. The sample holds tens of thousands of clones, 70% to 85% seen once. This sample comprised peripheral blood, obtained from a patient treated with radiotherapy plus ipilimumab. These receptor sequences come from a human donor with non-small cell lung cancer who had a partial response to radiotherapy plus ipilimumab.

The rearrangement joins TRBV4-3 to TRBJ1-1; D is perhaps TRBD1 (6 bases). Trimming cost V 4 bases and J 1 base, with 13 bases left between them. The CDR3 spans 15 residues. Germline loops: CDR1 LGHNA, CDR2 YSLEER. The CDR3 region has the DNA TGCGCCAGCAGCCCCTCAGGGGCTCCGAACACTGAAGCTTTCTTT. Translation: CASSPSGAPNTEAFF.

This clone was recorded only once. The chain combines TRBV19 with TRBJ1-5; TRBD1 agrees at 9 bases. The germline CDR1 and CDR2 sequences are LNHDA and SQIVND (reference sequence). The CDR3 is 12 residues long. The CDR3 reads CVGQGDNQPQHF. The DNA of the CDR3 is TGTGTGGGACAGGGAGACAATCAGCCCCAGCATTTT.

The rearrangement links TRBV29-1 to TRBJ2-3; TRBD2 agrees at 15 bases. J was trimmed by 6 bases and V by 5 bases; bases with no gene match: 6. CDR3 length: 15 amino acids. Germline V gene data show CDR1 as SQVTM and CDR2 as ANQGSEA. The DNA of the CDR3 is TGCAGCGTTCCTGGACTAGCGGGGGGGCCTGATACGCAGTATTTT. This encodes CSVPGLAGGPDTQYF.

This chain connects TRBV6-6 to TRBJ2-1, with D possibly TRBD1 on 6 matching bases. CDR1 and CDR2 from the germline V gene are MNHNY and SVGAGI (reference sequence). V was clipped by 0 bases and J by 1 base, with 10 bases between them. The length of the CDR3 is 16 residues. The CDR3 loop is CASSYSTGFSYNEQFF. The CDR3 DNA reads TGTGCCAGCAGTTACTCGACAGGCTTTTCCTACAATGAGCAGTTCTTC.

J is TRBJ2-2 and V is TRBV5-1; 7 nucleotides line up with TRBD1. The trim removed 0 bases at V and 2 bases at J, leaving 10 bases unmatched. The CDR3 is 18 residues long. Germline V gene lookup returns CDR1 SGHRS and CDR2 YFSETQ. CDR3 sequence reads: CASSLAGLTGVNTGELFF. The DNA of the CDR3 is TGCGCCAGCAGCTTGGCAGGCCTTACAGGGGTTAACACCGGGGAGCTGTTTTTT. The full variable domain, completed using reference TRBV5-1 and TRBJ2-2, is KAGVTQTPRYLIKTRGQQVTLSCSPISGHRSVSWYQQTPGQGLQFLFEYFSETQRNKGNFPGRFSGRQFSNSRSEMNVSTLELGDSALYLCASSLAGLTGVNTGELFFGEGSRLTVL.

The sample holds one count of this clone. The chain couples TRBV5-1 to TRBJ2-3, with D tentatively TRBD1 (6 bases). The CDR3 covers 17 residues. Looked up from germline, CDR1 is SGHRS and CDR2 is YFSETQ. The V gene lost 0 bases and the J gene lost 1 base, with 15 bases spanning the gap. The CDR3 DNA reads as TGCGCCAGCAGCTTGGGGCTACAATCAGGGGGCACAGATACGCAGTATTTT. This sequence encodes CASSLGLQSGGTDTQYF.

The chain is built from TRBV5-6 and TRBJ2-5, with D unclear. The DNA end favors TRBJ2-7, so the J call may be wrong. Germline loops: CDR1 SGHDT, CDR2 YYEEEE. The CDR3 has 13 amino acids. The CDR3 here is CAGQVRDSYEQYF. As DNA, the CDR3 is TGTGCCGGTCAGGTAAGGGACTCCTACGAGCAGTACTTC.

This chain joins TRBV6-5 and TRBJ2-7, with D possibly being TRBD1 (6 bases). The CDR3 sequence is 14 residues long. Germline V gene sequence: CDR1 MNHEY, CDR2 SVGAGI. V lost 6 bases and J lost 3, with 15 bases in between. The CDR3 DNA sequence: TGTGCCAGCAGGCATAAACAGGGTAGCTACGAGCAGTACTTC. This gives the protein CASRHKQGSYEQYF.

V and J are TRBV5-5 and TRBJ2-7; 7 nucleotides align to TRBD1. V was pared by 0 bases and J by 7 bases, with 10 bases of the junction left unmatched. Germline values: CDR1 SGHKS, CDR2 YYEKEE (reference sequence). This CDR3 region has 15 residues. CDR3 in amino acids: CASSLGDSGRWEQYF. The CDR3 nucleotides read TGTGCCAGCAGCTTGGGGGACAGCGGTCGGTGGGAGCAGTACTTC.

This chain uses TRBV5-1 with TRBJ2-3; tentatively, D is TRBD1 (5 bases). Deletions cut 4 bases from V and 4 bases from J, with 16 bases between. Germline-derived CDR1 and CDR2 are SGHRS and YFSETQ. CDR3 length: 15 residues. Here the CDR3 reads CASSAQDSASDTQYF. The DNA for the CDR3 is TGCGCCAGCAGCGCACAGGATTCGGCCTCAGATACGCAGTATTTT.

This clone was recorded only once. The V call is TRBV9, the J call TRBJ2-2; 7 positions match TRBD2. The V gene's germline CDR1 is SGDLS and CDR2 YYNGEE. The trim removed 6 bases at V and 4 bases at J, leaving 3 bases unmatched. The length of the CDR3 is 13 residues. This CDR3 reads CASTREGTGELFF. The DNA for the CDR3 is TGTGCCAGCACCAGGGAGGGCACCGGGGAGCTGTTTTTT.

The CDR3 loop is CASKGAGSYNEQFF. The CDR3 region has the DNA TGTGCCAGCAAGGGAGCGGGGAGTTACAATGAGCAGTTCTTC. The chain links TRBV2 to TRBJ2-1, with 7 bases that match TRBD2. The CDR3 is 14 residues long. Germline V gene data show CDR1 as SNHLY and CDR2 as FYNNEI. V was pared by 7 bases and J by 4 bases, with 7 bases of the junction left unmatched. The variable domain in full, completed from reference TRBV2 and TRBJ2-1, reads EPEVTQTPSHQVTQMGQEVILRCVPISNHLYFYWYRQILGQKVEFLVSFYNNEISEKSEIFDDQFSVERPDGSNFTLKIRSTKLEDSAMYFCASKGAGSYNEQFFGPGTRLTVL.

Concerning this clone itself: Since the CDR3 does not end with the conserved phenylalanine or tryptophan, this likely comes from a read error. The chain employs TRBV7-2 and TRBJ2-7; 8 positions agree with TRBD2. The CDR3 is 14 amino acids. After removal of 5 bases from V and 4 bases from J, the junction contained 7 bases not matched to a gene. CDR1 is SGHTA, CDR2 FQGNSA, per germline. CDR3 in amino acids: CASSGSGGWYEQYL. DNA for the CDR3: TGTGCCAGCAGCGGGAGCGGGGGTTGGTACGAGCAGTACCTC.

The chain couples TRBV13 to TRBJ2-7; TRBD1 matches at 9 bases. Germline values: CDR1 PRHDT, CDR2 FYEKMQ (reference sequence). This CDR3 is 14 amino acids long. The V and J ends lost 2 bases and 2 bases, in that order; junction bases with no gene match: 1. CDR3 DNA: TGTGCCAGCAGCTTAAGGACAGGGGCCTACGAGCAGTACTTC. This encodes CASSLRTGAYEQYF.

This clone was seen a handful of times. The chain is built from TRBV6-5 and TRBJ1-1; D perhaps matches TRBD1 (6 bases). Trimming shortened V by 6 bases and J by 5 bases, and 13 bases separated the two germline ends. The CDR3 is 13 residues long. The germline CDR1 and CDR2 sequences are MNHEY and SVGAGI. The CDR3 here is CASSSTGWTEAFF. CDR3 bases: TGTGCCAGCAGCTCCACAGGGTGGACTGAAGCTTTCTTT.

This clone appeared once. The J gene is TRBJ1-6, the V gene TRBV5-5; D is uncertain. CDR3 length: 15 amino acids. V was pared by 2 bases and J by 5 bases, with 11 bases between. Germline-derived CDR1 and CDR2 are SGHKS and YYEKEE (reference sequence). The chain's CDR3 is CASSFREGHNSPLHF. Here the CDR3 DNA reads TGTGCCAGCAGCTTTAGGGAGGGCCATAATTCACCCCTCCACTTT.

The CDR3 DNA follows: TGTGCCAGCAGCTGGACAGGGGAAGGGGAAAAACTGTTTTTT. This sequence encodes CASSWTGEGEKLFF. This chain joins TRBV2 and TRBJ1-4; the match to TRBD1 covers 9 bases. Germline trimming cut 6 bases from V and 8 bases from J; bases unmatched to any gene: 7. This CDR3 comprises 14 residues. Looked up from germline, CDR1 is SNHLY and CDR2 is FYNNEI.

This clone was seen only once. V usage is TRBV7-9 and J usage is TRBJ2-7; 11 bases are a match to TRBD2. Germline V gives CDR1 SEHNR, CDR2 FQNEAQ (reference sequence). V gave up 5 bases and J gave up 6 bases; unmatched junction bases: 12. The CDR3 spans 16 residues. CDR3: CASSPLLAGALGEQYF. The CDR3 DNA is TGTGCCAGCAGCCCCTTACTAGCGGGGGCCCTGGGCGAGCAGTACTTC.

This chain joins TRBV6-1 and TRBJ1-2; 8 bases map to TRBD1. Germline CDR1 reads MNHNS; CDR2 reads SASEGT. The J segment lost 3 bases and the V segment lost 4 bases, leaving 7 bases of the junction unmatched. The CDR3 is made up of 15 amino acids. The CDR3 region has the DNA TGTGCCAGCAGTGCGACCGGGACAGGACACTATGGCTACACCTTC. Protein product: CASSATGTGHYGYTF.

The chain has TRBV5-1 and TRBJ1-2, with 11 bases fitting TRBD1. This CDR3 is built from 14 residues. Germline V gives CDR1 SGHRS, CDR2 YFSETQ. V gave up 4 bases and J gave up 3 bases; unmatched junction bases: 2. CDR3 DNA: TGCGCCAGCAGCCGGACAGGGGGCGACTATGGCTACACCTTC. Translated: CASSRTGGDYGYTF.

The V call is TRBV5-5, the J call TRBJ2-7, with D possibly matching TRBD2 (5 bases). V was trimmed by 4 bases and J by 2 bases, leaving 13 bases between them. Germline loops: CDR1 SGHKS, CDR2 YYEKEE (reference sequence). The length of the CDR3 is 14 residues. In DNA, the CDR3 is TGTGCCAGCAGCCCCGCTACTAGTCCCTACGAGCAGTACTTC. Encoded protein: CASSPATSPYEQYF.

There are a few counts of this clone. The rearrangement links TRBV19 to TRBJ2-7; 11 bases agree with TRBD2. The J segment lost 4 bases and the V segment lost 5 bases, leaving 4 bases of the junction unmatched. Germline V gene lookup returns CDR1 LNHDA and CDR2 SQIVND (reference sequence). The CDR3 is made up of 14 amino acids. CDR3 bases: TGTGCCAGTAGTTTCTCTAGCGGGGGGTACGAGCAGTACTTC. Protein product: CASSFSSGGYEQYF.

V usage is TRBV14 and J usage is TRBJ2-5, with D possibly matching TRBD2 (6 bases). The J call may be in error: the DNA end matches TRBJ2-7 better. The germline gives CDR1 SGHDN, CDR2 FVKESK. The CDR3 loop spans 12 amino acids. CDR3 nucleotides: TGTGCCAGCAGTACCGGGGGATACGAGCAGTACTTC. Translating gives CASSTGGYEQYF.

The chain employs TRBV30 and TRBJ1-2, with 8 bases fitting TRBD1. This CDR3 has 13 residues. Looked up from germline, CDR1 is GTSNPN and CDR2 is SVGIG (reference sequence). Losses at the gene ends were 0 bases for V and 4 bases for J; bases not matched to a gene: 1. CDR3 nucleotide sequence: TGTGCCTGGAGTGTACAGGGGGGCTATGGCTACACCTTC. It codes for CAWSVQGGYGYTF.

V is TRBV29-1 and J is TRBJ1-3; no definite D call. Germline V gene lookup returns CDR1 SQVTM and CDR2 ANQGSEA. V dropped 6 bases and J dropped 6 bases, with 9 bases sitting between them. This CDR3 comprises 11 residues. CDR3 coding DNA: TGCAGCGTCACGACTGCAAACACCATATATTTT. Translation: CSVTTANTIYF. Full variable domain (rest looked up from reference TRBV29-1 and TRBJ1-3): SAVISQKPSRDICQRGTSLTIQCQVDSQVTMMFWYRQQPGQSLTLIATANQGSEATYESGFVIDKFPISRPNLTFSTLTVSNMSPEDSSIYLCSVTTANTIYFGEGSWLTVV.

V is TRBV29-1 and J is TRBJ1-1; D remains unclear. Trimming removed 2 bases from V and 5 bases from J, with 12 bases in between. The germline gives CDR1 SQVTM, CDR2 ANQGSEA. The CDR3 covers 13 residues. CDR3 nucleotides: TGCAGCGTTGAACGGGAATTACGGACTGAAGCTTTCTTT. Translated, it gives CSVERELRTEAFF.

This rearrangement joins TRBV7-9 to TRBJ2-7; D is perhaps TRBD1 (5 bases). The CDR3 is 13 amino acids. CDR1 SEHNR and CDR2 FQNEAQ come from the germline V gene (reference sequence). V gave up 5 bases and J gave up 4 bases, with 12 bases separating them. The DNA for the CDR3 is TGTGCCAGCAGCCCCCCCGACAGATACGAGCAGTACTTC. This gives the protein CASSPPDRYEQYF.

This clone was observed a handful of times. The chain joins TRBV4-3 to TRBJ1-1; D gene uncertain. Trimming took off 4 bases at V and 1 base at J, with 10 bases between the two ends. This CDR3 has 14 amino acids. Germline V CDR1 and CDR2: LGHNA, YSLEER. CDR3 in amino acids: CASSPSRGNTEAFF. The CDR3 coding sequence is TGCGCCAGCAGCCCTTCGCGGGGGAACACTGAAGCTTTCTTT.

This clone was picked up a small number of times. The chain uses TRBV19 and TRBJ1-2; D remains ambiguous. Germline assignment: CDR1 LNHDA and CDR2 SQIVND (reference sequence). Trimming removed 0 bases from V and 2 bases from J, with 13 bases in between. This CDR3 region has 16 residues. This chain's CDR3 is CASSIDSVGDNYGYTF. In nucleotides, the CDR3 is TGTGCCAGTAGTATAGATTCAGTGGGAGACAACTATGGCTACACCTTC.